This T cell receptor beta chain appears in the sequencing data of a study of post-analysis software for immune sequencing data. Background on the study: Some patients lacked subtype; others had relapsing-remitting, secondary progressive or progressive-relapsing disease.

With respect to this clonotype: What it recognizes is unknown.

Unique molecular identifiers had been added to the TCR beta cDNA libraries. A population of about 0.9 to 10 million T cells gave rise to roughly 500,000 cDNA molecules. One entry per CDR3 protein results from TCRdb running MiXCR on the PCR reads. The sample consists of around 770,000 distinct CDR3 sequences, under 60% of them appearing once. Germline V gene data show CDR1 as SGDLS and CDR2 as YYNGEE. This CDR3 is built from 13 residues. V lost 3 bases to trimming and J lost 1 base, with 7 bases between them. Broader study findings: There were roughly five TRBV segments more frequent in patients than controls, and TRBV5-6, TRBV5-1 and TRBV20-1 were among them. The study found significantly lower normalized Chao1 diversity in multiple sclerosis patients than in controls. Strong co-clustering by F measure linked samples that shared a preparation batch.

Sample: blood. The chain links TRBV9 to TRBJ1-1, with TRBD1 as a possible D gene (6 bases). The receptor comes from a girl aged 10 to 17 with multiple sclerosis. The CDR3 sequence is CASSGGQNTEAFF. The CDR3 DNA sequence: TGTGCCAGCAGCGGGGGGCAGAACACTGAAGCTTTCTTT.